Listed here are 9 T cell receptor beta chains from one sample, sequenced in a study of CD8 T cells in ankylosing spondylitis. TCRdb itself ran the 5' RACE reads through MiXCR, one entry per CDR3 protein. The repertoire holds 150,000 to 200,000 distinct CDR3 sequences, roughly 34% seen once, with around 6.2% in the top ten. Sample: synovial fluid, either unsorted or a sorted T cell fraction (not recorded which). These receptors were taken from a male donor with ankylosing spondylitis.

This clonotype turned up a few times. J is TRBJ1-5 and V is TRBV7-8; 7 nucleotides line up with TRBD1. V lost 7 bases, J lost 4 bases, and 7 bases stayed unmatched. CDR1 is SGHVS and CDR2 is FQNEAQ in the germline V gene. The CDR3 runs to 14 residues. CDR3 loop: CASTLTGKNQPQHF. CDR3 DNA sequence: TGTGCCAGCACCTTGACAGGGAAAAATCAGCCCCAGCATTTT.

The rearrangement links TRBV12-3 or TRBV12-4 to TRBJ2-1; perhaps TRBD1 as D (6 bases). Trimming took 5 bases from V and 4 from J, leaving 15 bases between them. The CDR3 sequence is 15 residues long. The CDR3: CASSVSGARYNEQFF. The CDR3 DNA follows: TGTGCCAGCAGTGTGTCAGGGGCACGGTACAATGAGCAGTTCTTC.

This clonotype was detected ten times or more. CDR3 residues: CASSFGRNQETQYF. CDR3 nucleotides: TGTGCCAGCAGTTTCGGACGTAACCAAGAGACCCAGTACTTC. The chain uses TRBV6-5 and TRBJ2-5; D is unresolved. The CDR3 loop spans 14 amino acids. Germline V gene lookup returns CDR1 MNHEY and CDR2 SVGAGI. V was clipped by 4 bases and J by 0 bases, with 9 bases between them.

The CDR3 nucleotides read TGTGCCGGGAAAGACATGGGGAAGGACACCGGGGAGCTGTTTTTT. Protein product: CAGKDMGKDTGELFF. The chain is built from TRBV28 and TRBJ2-2; D not resolved. The germline V gene has CDR1 MDHEN and CDR2 SYDVKM. The CDR3 has 15 residues. V lost 11 bases, J lost 3 bases, and 19 bases lay in between.

CDR3 sequence: CSATNPRREYLDTQYF. For the CDR3, the DNA is TGCAGTGCAACAAACCCGAGGAGGGAGTATTTAGATACGCAGTATTTT. This chain links TRBV20-1 with TRBJ2-3; possibly TRBD2 for D (6 bases). This CDR3 is 16 amino acids long. CDR1 DFQATT and CDR2 SNEGSKA come from the germline V gene (reference sequence). The V and J ends lost 6 bases and 5 bases respectively, with 24 bases between them.

This chain joins TRBV20-1 and TRBJ2-1, with D possibly being TRBD1 or TRBD2 (5 bases each). The CDR3 has 17 residues. Between the trimmed V and J ends, which lost 6 bases and 2 bases, there was a span of 23 bases. Germline-derived CDR1 and CDR2 are DFQATT and SNEGSKA (reference sequence). CDR3 loop: CSALVALRGRTYNEQFF. DNA of the CDR3: TGCAGTGCCCTTGTGGCGCTTCGGGGCCGAACCTACAATGAGCAGTTCTTC.

This clonotype showed up just a few times. V gene TRBV7-2 combines with J gene TRBJ2-7, with 8 bases aligning to TRBD1. Trimming at V came to 2 bases and at J to 0 bases, leaving 3 bases not matched to a gene. Germline-derived CDR1 and CDR2 are SGHTA and FQGNSA. The CDR3 length is 15 residues. For the CDR3, the DNA is TGTGCCAGCAGCTTATACAGGGGGGACTCCTACGAGCAGTACTTC. It encodes CASSLYRGDSYEQYF.

The table lists this clonotype with a few counts. The rearrangement uses TRBV12-5 and TRBJ2-3, with no clear D. This CDR3 is built from 14 residues. CDR1 is LGHNT, CDR2 FRNRAP, per germline. V lost 6 bases to trimming and J lost 2 bases, with 12 bases between them. Here the CDR3 reads CASGPDQPTDTQYF. The DNA of the CDR3 is TGTGCTAGTGGCCCGGACCAACCCACAGATACGCAGTATTTT.

CDR3 DNA sequence: TGTGCCAGCAGCCAAGGAAGCGGGCATACGCAGTATTTT. Translated: CASSQGSGHTQYF. J is TRBJ2-3 and V is TRBV3-1, with D possibly TRBD2 on 6 matching bases. The CDR3 length is 13 residues. V gave up 1 base and J gave up 7 bases, with 9 bases separating them. Germline loops: CDR1 LGHDT, CDR2 YNNKEL (reference sequence).